Given below is one T cell receptor beta chain in context. Its antigen is not identified. This entry comes from a study of cytomegalovirus exposure and HLA in healthy donors. Study information: There were over 350 genotyped donors. Of these, roughly 80% fell in the genetic ancestry cluster associated with self-reported Caucasian donors.

Germline-derived CDR1 and CDR2 are MNHNS and SASEGT. The CDR3 totals 17 residues. V was clipped by 4 bases and J by 2 bases; unmatched bases: 10. Study findings and constraints: A later analysis reported that several of the most significant clusters appeared to be linked to common viral pathogens, among them Epstein-Barr virus.

The PCR contained 60 Vbeta and 13 Jbeta primers. Libraries were prepared by immunoSEQ multiplex PCR; TCRdb keeps only in-frame clonotypes and omits some of them. The sample lists 97,000 or so clones; approximately 82% were seen once. V gene TRBV6-1 combines with J gene TRBJ2-2, with 7 bases that match TRBD2. Sequencing was performed on PBMCs. This receptor was obtained from a man in his forties or fifties in good health and CMV-seronegative. As DNA, the CDR3 is TGTGCCAGCAGTGGGGGAACTAGCGACCTTAACACCGGGGAGCTGTTTTTT. Translating gives CASSGGTSDLNTGELFF.